This TCR beta chain emerged from a study of neoadjuvant anti-PD-1 for oral cavity cancer. Here immunoSEQ multiplex PCR was the method, and the copy in TCRdb shows in-frame clones only, minus some. The profile shows fewer than 90,000 clones, roughly 81% of them singletons. The time point is: after neoadjuvant nivolumab, at surgical resection. The CDR3 length is 18 residues. V dropped 5 bases and J dropped 0 bases, with 23 bases sitting between them. Germline V CDR1 and CDR2: MDHEN, SYDVKM. The material was PBMCs, obtained after nivolumab (anti-PD-1) treatment. The chain recombines TRBV28 with TRBJ2-7; tentatively, D is TRBD1 (6 bases). This TCR derives from a person aged 40 to 85 with oral cavity squamous cell carcinoma. CDR3 bases: TGTGCCAGCAGTAGACGGCCGGGACACCTTTCTAGCTCCTACGAGCAGTACTTC. Translating gives CASSRRPGHLSSSYEQYF.